Below, 14 T cell receptor beta chains from the same sample are listed, as sequenced in a study of shared clonotypes between healthy human individuals (dated by TCRdb to between 2020 and 2021). The library was built by means of the immunoSEQ multiplex PCR assay. Imported from immuneACCESS, the table was reduced by TCRdb to in-frame sequences with V and J called. These copies leave out some clones; in studies compared against another copy, an unresolved V gene accounts for under half, and the cause of the remainder is not known. In this sample the table shows around 510,000 clones, roughly 79% of which occur a single time. In total, the top ten clones hold 9.5% to 15% of the sample. Sequenced sample: PBMCs. These receptors were obtained from a woman between 35 and 50 years old in good health. Some clones in this sample may be carry-over from other donors' samples.

This clone has at least ten counts. This sample also contains other DNA sequences that code for the same CDR3. The chain is built from TRBV30 and TRBJ1-5, with D maybe TRBD1 (5 bases). The CDR3 is 15 residues long. The germline CDR1 and CDR2 sequences are GTSNPN and SVGIG (reference sequence). Trimming pared 2 bases from V and 3 bases from J, leaving 14 bases between. CDR3 sequence: CAWSTGQLDNQPQHF. The CDR3 bases are TGTGCCTGGAGTACGGGGCAGCTAGACAATCAGCCCCAGCATTTT.

The rearrangement joins TRBV5-1 to TRBJ2-2; D tentatively reads TRBD1 or TRBD2 (5 bases each). V was clipped by 1 base and J by 5 bases, with 15 bases between them. Looked up from germline, CDR1 is SGHRS and CDR2 is YFSETQ. The CDR3 runs 16 residues. The chain's CDR3 is CASSLTGTPETGELFF. CDR3 sequence (DNA): TGCGCCAGCAGCTTGACCGGGACCCCCGAGACCGGGGAGCTGTTTTTT.

The gene calls are TRBV4-2 and TRBJ2-1; 9 bases agree with TRBD2. V gave up 5 bases and J gave up 4 bases; unmatched junction bases: 12. Germline lookup yields CDR1 LGHNA and CDR2 YNFKEQ. The CDR3 covers 17 residues. In DNA form, the CDR3 reads TGTGCCAGCAGCGGGGGGCCGGGTAGCGGGAGTTACAATGAGCAGTTCTTC. Encoded protein: CASSGGPGSGSYNEQFF.

The J gene is TRBJ2-1, the V gene TRBV5-1; D may be TRBD2 (6 bases). The CDR3 loop spans 17 amino acids. Between the trimmed V and J ends, which lost 4 bases and 7 bases, there was a span of 24 bases. In germline, CDR1 is SGHRS, CDR2 YFSETQ. The CDR3: CASSPPPRRRGGNEQFF. CDR3 sequence (DNA): TGCGCCAGCAGCCCTCCTCCTAGGCGGAGGGGTGGAAATGAGCAGTTCTTC.

The chain recombines TRBV28 with TRBJ1-1; D might be TRBD1 (5 bases). Per the germline V gene, CDR1 is MDHEN and CDR2 is SYDVKM. The CDR3 has 17 residues. V was shortened by 4 bases and J by 6 bases, with 24 bases between the two germline ends. CDR3 in amino acids: CASSSPAGSGVGAEAFF. The CDR3 region has the DNA TGTGCCAGCAGTTCGCCCGCAGGTTCGGGGGTAGGTGCTGAAGCTTTCTTT.

The chain uses TRBV5-8 and TRBJ2-5; possibly TRBD1 for D (6 bases). This CDR3 contains 18 residues. Germline V lookup: CDR1 SGHTS, CDR2 YDEGEE. Trimming removed 4 bases at V and 5 bases at J, with 27 bases between. CDR3 region: CASSAGTLKVRSRETQYF. CDR3 DNA: TGTGCCAGCAGCGCCGGGACACTAAAGGTTCGGAGTAGGGAGACCCAGTACTTC.

This chain links TRBV2 with TRBJ1-2; tentative D call: TRBD1 (6 bases). CDR1 SNHLY and CDR2 FYNNEI come from the germline V gene. The CDR3 runs 14 residues. V shed 9 bases and J shed 4 bases, with 18 bases lying between them. In DNA, the CDR3 is TGTGCCAGAGAAACCAGGGGAAATAGCTATGGCTACACCTTC. Translation gives CARETRGNSYGYTF.

As to this clone: Since a much larger clone is just one base distant, this may be a read error. This specimen includes other DNA sequences encoding the same CDR3. The DNA of the CDR3 is TGTGCCAGCAGTAGTGACATGGGCGGGGGGCAGTTCTTC. Translation: CASSSDMGGGQFF. The rearrangement joins TRBV7-9 to TRBJ2-1; 7 positions match TRBD2. The J segment lost 12 bases and the V segment lost 6 bases, leaving 11 bases of the junction unmatched. CDR1 is SEHNR, CDR2 FQNEAQ, per germline (reference sequence). The CDR3 is made up of 13 amino acids.

Only a few counts were recorded for this clone. The likely explanation is a read error, given a far larger clone one base away. CDR3 sequence: CASSFTPTGSAVELFF. In DNA form, the CDR3 reads TGTGCCAGCAGCTTCACACCAACAGGGTCGGCCGTGGAGCTGTTTTTT. This chain joins TRBV11-2 and TRBJ2-2, with a possible D match to TRBD1 (6 bases). Trimming removed 3 bases from V and 10 bases from J, with 21 bases in between. Germline loops: CDR1 SGHAT, CDR2 FQNNGV. CDR3 length: 16 amino acids.

Ten or more counts support this clone. The chain uses TRBV6-1 and TRBJ2-1, with 11 bases fitting TRBD1. Unmatched junction bases numbered 9, after V lost 7 bases and J lost 10 bases. Germline CDR1 MNHNS, CDR2 SASEGT. The CDR3 is 14 residues long. CDR3 nucleotides: TGTGCCAGCATGACGGACAGGGGGCTTGGAGAGCAGTTCTTC. This codes for CASMTDRGLGEQFF.

The V call is TRBV14, the J call TRBJ2-7; D perhaps matches TRBD1 (6 bases). V was pared by 2 bases and J by 5 bases, with 13 bases between. The CDR3 consists of 14 residues. Germline V lookup: CDR1 SGHDN, CDR2 FVKESK. The CDR3 DNA sequence: TGTGCCAGCAGCCAAAGCAGGGGCCGTCACGAGCAGTACTTC. It specifies CASSQSRGRHEQYF.

The V gene is TRBV28, the J gene TRBJ2-1; TRBD2 might be the D (6 bases). This CDR3 region has 14 residues. Germline V gene data show CDR1 as MDHEN and CDR2 as SYDVKM. Between the trimmed V and J ends, which lost 5 bases and 5 bases, there was a span of 13 bases. The CDR3 region is CASSPGTEDNEQFF. DNA of the CDR3: TGTGCCAGCAGTCCCGGGACTGAGGACAATGAGCAGTTCTTC.

J is TRBJ2-5 and V is TRBV7-2; 7 positions match TRBD2. Per the germline V gene, CDR1 is SGHTA and CDR2 is FQGNSA. V lost 1 base and J lost 0; bases outside the gene matches: 2. The CDR3 is 15 residues long. As DNA, the CDR3 is TGTGCCAGCAGCTTAGTGGGGACTAACCAAGAGACCCAGTACTTC. Amino acids: CASSLVGTNQETQYF.

The DNA for the CDR3 is TGTGCCAGTTCCAATCCTTCTGACTATGGCTACACCTTC. Its protein product is CASSNPSDYGYTF. This chain uses TRBV11-2 with TRBJ1-2; no firm D call. V lost 9 bases to trimming and J lost 3 bases, with 14 bases between them. The CDR3 extends over 13 amino acids. Germline lookup yields CDR1 SGHAT and CDR2 FQNNGV. The whole variable domain, remainder taken from reference TRBV11-2 and TRBJ1-2, is EAGVAQSPRYKIIEKRQSVAFWCNPISGHATLYWYQQILGQGPKLLIQFQNNGVVDDSQLPKDRFSAERLKGVDSTLKIQPAKLEDSAVYLCASSNPSDYGYTFGSGTRLTVV.